Shown below are 6 T cell receptor beta chains from a single sample sequenced in a study of tumor-infiltrating lymphocytes in primary liver carcinoma (dated by TCRdb to about 2017). Total RNA and DNA were co-extracted from around 18-30 mg of bulk tissue with the AllPrep DNA/RNA mini kit, without cell sorting. The sequencer was an Illumina HiSeq 2500. Starting from about 550 ng total RNA, TCRbeta-specific cDNA was produced by reverse transcription with a constant-region primer and ProtoScript II reverse transcriptase. Three nested multiplex PCR rounds, following a slightly modified ARM-PCR procedure, were used to build the TCRbeta libraries. Each of the first two PCR rounds ran for approximately 11 cycles and used multiplex TRBV1-TRBV30 forward primers together with a Cbeta reverse primer. Starting from the raw public reads, TCRdb applied fastp trimming at Q25, assembled clones with MiXCR and retained in-frame beta chains. Every CDR3 protein is listed once, alongside the most common genes and DNA of its rows. The sample includes some 21,000 distinct CDR3 sequences, with roughly 79% observed a single time. The top ten clones comprise approximately 40% of the sample.

What was sequenced was liver tumor tissue from sampling region 1. The cell subset or site label, as the study defines it: tumor region T1, superior pole. The receptors were sampled from a woman younger than 45 with primary liver carcinoma and hepatitis B virus infection.

Details on this clonotype: The junction differs from germline at one of its ends, possibly a read error. In nucleotides, the CDR3 is TGTGCCATCTGTGGGACAACAGGGGAGACCCATTACTTC. Its protein is CAICGTTGETHYF. The rearrangement uses TRBV10-3 and TRBJ2-5; 7 nucleotides match TRBD1. In germline, CDR1 is ENHRY, CDR2 SYGVKD. The CDR3 sequence is 13 residues long.

In the case of this clonotype: An end of the junction differs from the germline gene, which may be a read error. The genes are TRBV11-2 and TRBJ1-2; TRBD1 matches 7 bases. Per the germline V gene, CDR1 is SGHAT and CDR2 is FQNNGV. The CDR3 contains 13 residues. The CDR3 DNA reads TGTGCTAGCACTCAGGGGGGGCGTGGAGGTTACACCTTC. Amino acid sequence: CASTQGGRGGYTF.

A remark on this clonotype: One end of the junction fails to match germline, which may point to a read error. The chain carries TRBV11-1 and TRBJ2-5; possible D gene TRBD1, 5 bases. CDR3 size: 14 residues. Germline V gene data show CDR1 as SGHAT and CDR2 as FQDESV (reference sequence). CDR3 sequence reads: CAISLAGREETQYF. In DNA, the CDR3 is TGTGCCATCAGTTTAGCAGGGCGCGAAGAGACTCAGTACTTC.

To note about this clonotype: The junction departs from germline at one end; a sequencing error may be responsible. The V call is TRBV11-2, the J call TRBJ2-1; 12 bases are shared with TRBD2. This CDR3 region has 17 residues. Germline V gene lookup returns CDR1 SGHAT and CDR2 FQNNGV. The CDR3 region has the DNA TGTGCCAGCAGCCATACTAGCGGGAGGTTCCCAGGCGATGAGCAATTTTTC. This encodes CASSHTSGRFPGDEQFF.

About this clonotype itself: The junction does not match germline at one end; this may be a read error. The genes are TRBV6-2 or TRBV6-3 and TRBJ2-2; 9 nucleotides match TRBD2. Germline V gene lookup returns CDR1 MNHEY and CDR2 SVGEGT. The CDR3 has 17 amino acids. The CDR3 protein is CASTGLHSGRNPGELFF. CDR3 nucleotide sequence: TGTGCCAGCACTGGTCTCCATAGCGGGAGAAACCCCGGGGAGCTATTTTTT.

In regard to this clonotype: One end of the junction does not line up with germline, which may come from a read error. The chain combines TRBV11-3 with TRBJ2-2, with TRBD2 matching 8 bases. The CDR3 totals 15 residues. CDR1 is SGHNT and CDR2 is YENEEA in the germline V gene. The CDR3 region has the DNA TGTGCCAGCAACCGTCGGGAGGGGACCCTCGGGGAACTGTTTTTT. Its translation: CASNRREGTLGELFF.